One sample yielded the 26 T cell receptor beta chains listed below, sequenced in a study of Ad26.COV2.S vaccination and SARS-CoV-2 variants. Sequencing used immunoSEQ multiplex PCR; TCRdb keeps in-frame clones, though not all of them. In the table there are some 300,000 clones, about 85% of which are singletons. The treatment here: around 19 received Ad26.COV2.S at low or high dose, single or two shots; 5 received placebo; per-sample allocation not given. Day 63 after the first vaccine or placebo injection was the time point for sampling. The specimen was peripheral blood, collected in a trial of Ad26.COV2.S vaccine versus placebo. The origin of the receptors is a person between 18 and 59 years old who received the Ad26.COV2.S COVID-19 vaccine or a placebo.

V usage is TRBV2 and J usage is TRBJ1-1, with D uncertain. Trimming took 4 bases from V and 4 from J, leaving 10 bases between them. The CDR3 runs to 13 residues. Germline V gives CDR1 SNHLY, CDR2 FYNNEI. This chain's CDR3 is CASSGSFSTEAFF. Written as DNA, the CDR3 is TGTGCCAGCAGTGGATCCTTCAGCACTGAAGCTTTCTTT.

V and J are TRBV2 and TRBJ2-3; D call uncertain. CDR1 is SNHLY, CDR2 FYNNEI, per germline. Between the trimmed V and J ends, which lost 6 bases and 0 bases, there was a span of 13 bases. This CDR3 has 15 amino acids. The CDR3 loop is CASRRARTSTDTQYF. The CDR3 DNA reads TGTGCCAGCAGGCGAGCCAGAACTAGCACAGATACGCAGTATTTT.

This clone is a singleton in its sample. This chain connects TRBV14 to TRBJ2-3; 12 nucleotides match TRBD2. With 2 bases clipped from V and 3 bases from J, the junction kept 9 bases outside the gene matches. From germline, CDR1 is SGHDN and CDR2 FVKESK. The length of the CDR3 is 18 residues. CDR3 region: CASSQTTSGGTRTDTQYF. The CDR3 region has the DNA TGTGCCAGCAGCCAAACTACTAGCGGGGGGACGAGGACAGATACGCAGTATTTT.

The rearrangement uses TRBV6-1 and TRBJ1-3, with no clear D. The CDR3 sequence is 17 residues long. CDR1 and CDR2 from the germline V gene are MNHNS and SASEGT. V lost 2 bases to trimming and J lost 3 bases, with 17 bases between them. The CDR3 sequence: CASSELWELSLGNTIYF. CDR3 bases: TGTGCCAGCAGTGAATTGTGGGAGCTCTCCCTTGGAAACACCATATATTTT.

DNA for the CDR3: TGCACCAGCAGCCAAGATCTAGGGGTCGGGACAGTTAGACCAGATACGCAGTATTTT. Protein product: CTSSQDLGVGTVRPDTQYF. The J gene is TRBJ2-3, the V gene TRBV1; the listed D gene, TRBD1, was not tested against the DNA. TRBV1 is a recognized pseudogene. The CDR3 has 19 residues.

V is TRBV2 and J is TRBJ1-5, with 7 positions matching TRBD1. The CDR3 has 15 residues. With 3 bases clipped from V and 3 bases from J, the junction kept 5 bases outside the gene matches. Per germline, CDR1 SNHLY and CDR2 FYNNEI. The DNA of the CDR3 is TGTGCCAGCAGTGAGATCGACAGGGTCAATCAGCCCCAGCATTTT. Its translation: CASSEIDRVNQPQHF.

V usage is TRBV5-1 and J usage is TRBJ2-7, with 8 positions matching TRBD2. CDR1 is SGHRS and CDR2 is YFSETQ in the germline V gene. The trim removed 0 bases at V and 6 bases at J, leaving 11 bases unmatched. This CDR3 spans 16 amino acids. The CDR3 loop reads CASSLGTSGFLAEQYF. CDR3 sequence (DNA): TGCGCCAGCAGCTTGGGCACTAGCGGTTTCCTAGCCGAGCAGTACTTC.

This rearrangement joins TRBV6-2 or TRBV6-3 to TRBJ2-7; no clear D. V shed 5 bases and J shed 3 bases, with 5 bases lying between them. The CDR3 runs to 11 residues. Looked up from germline, CDR1 is MNHEY and CDR2 is SVGEGT. The CDR3 sequence is CASSRLYEQYF. For the CDR3, the DNA is TGTGCCAGCAGTCGCCTCTACGAGCAGTACTTC.

This clone is a singleton in its sample. The chain links TRBV3-1 (or the pseudogene TRBV3-2) to TRBJ2-3; TRBD2 matches 9 bases. The CDR3 totals 16 residues. V lost 3 bases, J lost 3 bases, and 7 bases stayed unmatched. Germline V gene data show CDR1 as LGHDT and CDR2 as YNNKEL (reference sequence). The CDR3 protein is CASSQRERGVTDTQYF. As DNA, the CDR3 is TGTGCCAGCAGCCAGAGGGAGCGGGGGGTGACAGATACGCAGTATTTT.

CDR3 in DNA: TGTGCCAGCAGTTTACTCGGTCTACGAGGGGAGCAGTACTTC. Encoded protein: CASSLLGLRGEQYF. The rearrangement uses TRBV28 and TRBJ2-7, with a possible D match to TRBD2 (5 bases). The CDR3 spans 14 residues. With 2 bases removed from V and 7 bases from J, the gap between germline ends came to 15 bases. Germline V gene sequence: CDR1 MDHEN, CDR2 SYDVKM.

The chain carries TRBV24-1 and TRBJ2-3; D might be TRBD1 or TRBD2, each matching 5 bases. V lost 4 bases, J lost 4 bases, and 14 bases lay in between. CDR3 length: 15 amino acids. The germline CDR1 and CDR2 sequences are KGHDR and SFDVKD. The CDR3 nucleotides read TGTGCCACCAGTGAACGTACGGTGGGGGCAGATACGCAGTATTTT. Its translation: CATSERTVGADTQYF.

This chain links TRBV3-1 (or the pseudogene TRBV3-2) with TRBJ2-5, with TRBD2 matching over 10 bases. CDR3 length: 15 amino acids. The ends lost 4 bases at V and 4 bases at J; junction bases unmatched: 6. Per the germline V gene, CDR1 is LGHDT and CDR2 is YNNKEL (reference sequence). The CDR3 DNA is TGTGCCAGCAGCCGGGAAAGCGGGGGGGCAGAGACCCAGTACTTC. This sequence encodes CASSRESGGAETQYF.

V usage is TRBV29-1 and J usage is TRBJ2-6; D perhaps matches TRBD1 (6 bases). V dropped 5 bases and J dropped 4 bases, with 9 bases sitting between them. This CDR3 contains 13 residues. Germline CDR1 SQVTM, CDR2 ANQGSEA. The CDR3 coding sequence is TGCAGCGTTTCAGGGGCGGGGGCCAACGTCCTGACTTTC. Protein product: CSVSGAGANVLTF.

The chain joins TRBV28 to TRBJ1-1; a possible D gene is TRBD1 (6 bases). The V gene's germline CDR1 is MDHEN and CDR2 SYDVKM. The CDR3 has 12 amino acids. V lost 7 bases and J 7 bases, leaving 13 bases between the germline ends. CDR3 sequence (DNA): TGTGCCAGCACAGACAGGAAAATTGAAGCTTTCTTT. Its protein is CASTDRKIEAFF. Full variable domain (missing parts from reference TRBV28 and TRBJ1-1): DVKVTQSSRYLVKRTGEKVFLECVQDMDHENMFWYRQDPGLGLRLIYFSYDVKMKEKGDIPEGYSVSREKKERFSLILESASTNQTSMYLCASTDRKIEAFFGQGTRLTVV.

The chain is built from TRBV27 and TRBJ1-6; TRBD1 aligns across 10 bases. The CDR3 spans 15 residues. In germline, CDR1 is MNHEY, CDR2 SMNVEV (reference sequence). The ends lost 3 bases at V and 10 bases at J; junction bases unmatched: 6. The CDR3, as DNA: TGTGCCAGCAGTTTGGGGGGACAGGGGAGGTCACCCCTCCACTTT. It yields the protein CASSLGGQGRSPLHF.

The chain couples TRBV29-1 to TRBJ1-4; TRBD1 might be the D (5 bases). Trimming pared 4 bases from V and 7 bases from J, leaving 19 bases between. CDR3 size: 15 residues. Germline CDR1 and CDR2: SQVTM and ANQGSEA. The CDR3 here is CSVALSRGDPEKLFF. For the CDR3, the DNA is TGCAGCGTTGCCCTTTCGCGGGGGGACCCTGAAAAACTGTTTTTT.

The chain recombines TRBV19 with TRBJ1-1, with a weak D call TRBD1 (5 bases). This CDR3 region has 14 residues. The ends were cut back, 3 bases at V and 4 bases at J, with 12 bases in the middle. Germline V gene lookup returns CDR1 LNHDA and CDR2 SQIVND (reference sequence). The chain's CDR3 is CASSIQGRSTEAFF. CDR3 sequence (DNA): TGTGCCAGTAGTATTCAGGGAAGGAGCACTGAAGCTTTCTTT.

This clone has just a few counts. The chain couples TRBV7-9 to TRBJ2-1, with 12 bases identical to TRBD2. J gave up 9 bases and V 0 bases, and 3 bases lay outside the gene matches. CDR1 is SEHNR and CDR2 is FQNEAQ in the germline V gene (reference sequence). The CDR3 consists of 15 residues. CDR3 region: CASSLARLAGVEQFF. For the CDR3, the DNA is TGTGCCAGCAGCTTAGCGAGACTAGCGGGGGTTGAGCAGTTCTTC. The whole variable domain, remainder taken from reference TRBV7-9 and TRBJ2-1, is DTGVSQNPRHKITKRGQNVTFRCDPISEHNRLYWYRQTLGQGPEFLTYFQNEAQLEKSRLLSDRFSAERPKGSFSTLEIQRTEQGDSAMYLCASSLARLAGVEQFFGPGTRLTVL.

The CDR3 loop reads CASTSYAGDYEQYF. The CDR3 DNA reads TGTGCCAGCACCTCCTATGCGGGGGACTACGAGCAGTACTTC. This rearrangement joins TRBV5-5 to TRBJ2-7, with TRBD2 matching 7 bases. Trimming removed 6 bases from V and 3 bases from J; junction bases left unmatched: 9. The CDR3 length is 14 residues. Germline CDR1 is SGHKS and CDR2 is YYEKEE (reference sequence). Full variable domain (outside the CDR3, taken from reference TRBV5-5 and TRBJ2-7): DAGVTQSPTHLIKTRGQQVTLRCSPISGHKSVSWYQQVLGQGPQFIFQYYEKEERGRGNFPDRFSARQFPNYSSELNVNALLLGDSALYLCASTSYAGDYEQYFGPGTRLTVT.

The table lists this clone with a count of one. V usage is TRBV5-1 and J usage is TRBJ2-2; TRBD1 matches 8 bases. Germline V gene lookup returns CDR1 SGHRS and CDR2 YFSETQ. The CDR3 extends over 17 amino acids. V trimming: 5 bases; J trimming: 8 bases; junction bases outside the gene matches: 17. CDR3 nucleotides: TGCGCCAGCAGTCGTGACCCGGGACAGGTGGAAGCAGGGGAGCTGTTTTTT. It is translated as CASSRDPGQVEAGELFF.

This clone was detected only a few times. The V and J genes are TRBV6-4 and TRBJ1-1; D may be TRBD1 (5 bases). V was shortened by 1 base and J by 3 bases, with 21 bases between the two germline ends. The V gene's germline CDR1 is MRHNA and CDR2 SNTAGT. CDR3 length: 18 residues. CDR3 residues: CASSDWVGVSGEHTEAFF. The CDR3 DNA is TGTGCCAGCAGTGACTGGGTGGGGGTGTCCGGTGAACACACTGAAGCTTTCTTT.

The chain couples TRBV3-1 (or the pseudogene TRBV3-2) to TRBJ2-1, with TRBD1 matching 9 bases. The V gene's germline CDR1 is LGHDT and CDR2 YNNKEL (reference sequence). This CDR3 has 14 residues. V dropped 4 bases and J dropped 12; count of bases not matched to a gene: 10. The DNA for the CDR3 is TGTGCCAGCAGCCCCGGGACAGGGTTCATCGGGCAGTTCTTC. Amino acids: CASSPGTGFIGQFF.

This clone was observed a single time. The genes are TRBV7-8 and TRBJ1-1, with 8 nucleotides matching TRBD1. CDR1 is SGHVS, CDR2 FQNEAQ, per germline. V lost 5 bases to trimming and J lost 7 bases; unmatched junction nucleotides: 15. The CDR3 spans 16 residues. The chain's CDR3 is CASSGRSTGDVGEAFF. CDR3 coding DNA: TGTGCCAGCAGCGGCCGATCGACAGGGGATGTCGGTGAAGCTTTCTTT.

The chain is built from TRBV28 and TRBJ2-5; 9 positions match TRBD2. The CDR3 consists of 15 residues. V lost 6 bases and J lost 5; bases outside the gene matches: 10. Per germline, CDR1 MDHEN and CDR2 SYDVKM. CDR3 loop: CASRTKRGARETQYF. In nucleotides, the CDR3 is TGTGCCAGCAGGACTAAGCGGGGGGCGCGGGAGACCCAGTACTTC.

This rearrangement joins TRBV12-5 to TRBJ2-2; D might be TRBD2 (6 bases). CDR3 length: 16 residues. V was shortened by 0 bases and J by 4 bases, with 12 bases between the two germline ends. Germline loops: CDR1 LGHNT, CDR2 FRNRAP. CDR3: CASGLVRGSGTGELFF. DNA for the CDR3: TGTGCTAGTGGTTTGGTACGGGGGTCTGGCACCGGGGAGCTGTTTTTT.

V and J are TRBV9 and TRBJ1-2, with TRBD1 matching 7 bases. CDR3 length equals 17 residues. Unmatched junction bases numbered 13, after V lost 5 bases and J lost 0 bases. Germline CDR1 is SGDLS and CDR2 is YYNGEE. CDR3 bases: TGTGCCAGCAGTTACCATGCGACAGGGACCCCTAACTATGGCTACACCTTC. It codes for CASSYHATGTPNYGYTF. The full variable domain, its missing parts supplied by reference TRBV9 and TRBJ1-2, is DSGVTQTPKHLITATGQRVTLRCSPRSGDLSVYWYQQSLDQGLQFLIQYYNGEERAKGNILERFSAQQFPDLHSELNLSSLELGDSALYFCASSYHATGTPNYGYTFGSGTRLTVV.